Listed below are T cell receptor beta chains from one sample, sequenced in a study of cytomegalovirus exposure and HLA in healthy donors. Some clones are missing from TCRdb's copy, which holds only in-frame ones; the method was immunoSEQ multiplex PCR. The table records over 100,000 clones, 75% to 85% of them present only once. The sequencing input was PBMCs. These TCRs come from a female donor in good health and CMV-seropositive. The CDR3 runs from the conserved cysteine through the conserved F or W. A D gene is named only where the DNA matches it firmly. The size field is filled for only some rows; it gives once, few, many or a size class.

d_gene | abundance | j_gene | v_gene | CDR3nt | CDR3aa
TRBD2 | few | TRBJ2-7 | TRBV27 | TGTGCCAGCAGTCTAGCGGGGACAACCTACGAGCAGTACTTC | CASSLAGTTYEQYF
. | . | TRBJ1-4 | TRBV2 | TGTGCCAGCAGAATCAACCGCAGTTCTAATGAAAAACTGTTTTTT | CASRINRSSNEKLFF
TRBD2 | . | TRBJ2-1 | TRBV18 | TGTGCCAGCTCATCATCCCTAGCGGGAGGGCTTTACAATGAGCAGTTCTTC | CASSSSLAGGLYNEQFF
. | . | TRBJ1-1 | TRBV10-2 | TGCGCCAGCAGTGAGGGTAGCTACACTGAAGCTTTCTTT | CASSEGSYTEAFF
TRBD1 | . | TRBJ1-1 | TRBV11-3 | TGTGCCAGCAGCCCCGGACAGGGCAGGGACACTGAAGCTTTCTTT | CASSPGQGRDTEAFF
TRBD2 | few | TRBJ2-3 | TRBV10-2 | TGCGCCAGCAGCGGGACTAGCGGGAGGCGGCGGGGCACAGATACGCAGTATTTT | CASSGTSGRRRGTDTQYF
TRBD1 | . | TRBJ2-7 | TRBV2 | TGTGCCAGCAGTGACGGGACAGGTTTTTACGAGCAGTACTTC | CASSDGTGFYEQYF
. | . | TRBJ2-5 | TRBV15 | TGTGCCACCAGCTCCCAACTTCACGACTTCCAAGAGACCCAGTACTTC | CATSSQLHDFQETQYF
. | . | TRBJ2-5 | TRBV2 | TGTGCCAGCAGATCGGGAGATCCAGAGACCCAGTACTTC | CASRSGDPETQYF
. | . | TRBJ1-2 | TRBV11-3 | TGTGCCAGCAGCTTTGAAGGAGGCTATGGCTACACCTTC | CASSFEGGYGYTF
. | . | TRBJ2-5 | TRBV10-3 | TGTGCCATCAGTGAGTCACAGGGTGGGGTTCAAGAGACCCAGTACTTC | CAISESQGGVQETQYF
. | . | TRBJ1-2 | TRBV5-4 | TGTGCCAGCAGCTTGGACAGGCGACCCTATGGCTACACCTTC | CASSLDRRPYGYTF
. | . | TRBJ2-5 | TRBV4-2 | TGTGCCAGCAGCCAAGACGGTAGCAGTATGGAGACCCAGTACTTC | CASSQDGSSMETQYF
. | few | TRBJ1-2 | TRBV2 | TGTGCCAGCAACAGGGACGCCGGCTATGGCTACACCTTC | CASNRDAGYGYTF
. | . | TRBJ2-3 | TRBV6-4 | TGTGCCAGCAGTGAGCTAGTAACAGATACGCAGTATTTT | CASSELVTDTQYF
TRBD1 | . | TRBJ2-7 | TRBV7-8 | TGTGCCAGCAGCTCGGACAGGGGATATTCCTACGAGCAGTACTTC | CASSSDRGYSYEQYF
. | . | TRBJ1-4 | TRBV5-1 | TGCGCCAGCAGCTTGCAGGATAATGAAAAACTGTTTTTT | CASSLQDNEKLFF
. | once | TRBJ2-5 | TRBV5-1 | TGCGCCAGCAGCTTGTACCCTCCTGGGACTTTCCCCCAAGAGACCCAGTACTTC | CASSLYPPGTFPQETQYF